The present entry profiles one T cell receptor (beta chain) with its context. This specimen belongs to a study of blood T cell repertoires in COVID-19. On the study more broadly: Nucleic acid was either cDNA or gDNA, and it came from T cells, B-cell-depleted T cells, or PBMCs.

Germline V CDR1 and CDR2: SNHLY, FYNNEI. The length of the CDR3 is 14 residues. V lost 8 bases to trimming and J lost 5 bases, with 18 bases between them. Only in-frame clones appear in the TCRdb table, and some are missing; sequencing was by immunoSEQ multiplex PCR. The sample has some 85,000 clones; 75% to 85% are singletons. The receptor was derived from a woman of 80 years or more with acute or convalescent COVID-19. This sequence joins TRBV2 and TRBJ2-5; weak D call: TRBD2 (5 bases). Source material: peripheral blood. CDR3 nucleotide sequence: TGTGCCAGCTCTGCCACACCGGGGTATGAGACCCAGTACTTC. It codes for CASSATPGYETQYF. The variable domain in full, completed from reference TRBV2 and TRBJ2-5, reads EPEVTQTPSHQVTQMGQEVILRCVPISNHLYFYWYRQILGQKVEFLVSFYNNEISEKSEIFDDQFSVERPDGSNFTLKIRSTKLEDSAMYFCASSATPGYETQYFGPGTRLLVL.